Presented here are 10 T cell receptor beta chains from one specimen sequenced in a study of T cell changes during pregnancy in multiple sclerosis. This table comes from immunoSEQ multiplex PCR, and its TCRdb copy is limited to in-frame clones, with some not included. The table includes around 100,000 clones, roughly 92% detected once. This material consisted of peripheral blood, taken after pregnancy. The receptors were gathered from a female donor with multiple sclerosis, enrolled in a pregnancy study.

The chain employs TRBV6-4 and TRBJ1-5, with D possibly TRBD1 on 5 matching bases. Trimming took off 5 bases at V and 5 bases at J, with 13 bases between the two ends. The length of the CDR3 is 14 residues. The V gene's germline CDR1 is MRHNA and CDR2 SNTAGT. CDR3: CASSSQGGYQPQHF. The CDR3 bases are TGTGCCAGCAGTAGCCAGGGCGGATATCAGCCCCAGCATTTT.

This chain uses TRBV14 with TRBJ2-7, with a tentative D call TRBD1 (6 bases). Germline V gene lookup returns CDR1 SGHDN and CDR2 FVKESK. The germline V and J ends were trimmed by 4 bases and 6 bases, with 19 bases remaining between them. The CDR3 consists of 15 residues. The CDR3 loop is CASSPVPDARGEQYF. The CDR3 nucleotides are TGTGCCAGCAGCCCAGTCCCGGATGCCAGGGGCGAGCAGTACTTC.

The chain has TRBV7-9 and TRBJ2-7, with a tentative D call TRBD2 (5 bases). The germline V gene encodes CDR1 SEHNR and CDR2 FQNEAQ (reference sequence). V shed 1 base and J shed 2 bases, with 9 bases lying between them. This CDR3 has 14 residues. DNA of the CDR3: TGTGCCAGCAGCTTAGGAGGGATTCCCTACGAGCAGTACTTC. Amino acids: CASSLGGIPYEQYF.

This chain connects TRBV13 to TRBJ2-5; a possible D gene is TRBD1 (6 bases). V was trimmed by 2 bases and J by 2 bases, leaving 12 bases between them. This CDR3 spans 15 amino acids. Germline V lookup: CDR1 PRHDT, CDR2 FYEKMQ (reference sequence). The CDR3 here is CASSLRTVLQETQYF. For the CDR3, the DNA is TGTGCCAGCAGCTTACGGACAGTGCTACAAGAGACCCAGTACTTC.

The J gene is TRBJ1-5, the V gene TRBV7-8; 12 bases line up with TRBD1. The CDR3 runs 16 residues. Germline V lookup: CDR1 SGHVS, CDR2 FQNEAQ. V gave up 6 bases and J gave up 4 bases; unmatched junction bases: 7. The CDR3 region is CASRAGTGGVNQPQHF. CDR3 sequence (DNA): TGTGCCAGCAGGGCTGGGACAGGGGGCGTAAATCAGCCCCAGCATTTT.

The V call is TRBV18, the J call TRBJ2-1; D could derive from TRBD1 or TRBD2 (7 bases each). This CDR3 comprises 13 residues. CDR1 and CDR2 from the germline V gene are KGHSH and LQKENI. Deletions cut 6 bases from V and 7 bases from J, with 13 bases between. This CDR3 is CASSPGGGNEQFF. The CDR3 DNA reads as TGTGCCAGCTCTCCAGGGGGAGGGAATGAGCAGTTCTTC.

The chain has TRBV27 and TRBJ2-5, with D perhaps matching TRBD1 (7 bases). Trimming pared 1 base from V and 4 bases from J, leaving 13 bases between. This CDR3 is 15 amino acids long. Germline V gene data show CDR1 as MNHEY and CDR2 as SMNVEV (reference sequence). The CDR3 sequence: CASSLWGQGGETQYF. CDR3 nucleotides: TGTGCCAGCAGTTTATGGGGTCAGGGGGGAGAGACCCAGTACTTC.

This clone was seen more than once but under ten times. The CDR3 protein is CASSLGAPTGGTLPLHF. The CDR3 region has the DNA TGTGCCAGCAGCTTAGGCGCACCGACAGGGGGTACCCTTCCCCTCCACTTT. This chain joins TRBV7-9 and TRBJ1-6, with 9 bases matching TRBD1. Germline V CDR1 and CDR2: SEHNR, FQNEAQ (reference sequence). CDR3 size: 17 residues. V was pared by 1 base and J by 13 bases, with 14 bases of the junction left unmatched. Complete variable domain (other parts from reference TRBV7-9 and TRBJ1-6): DTGVSQNPRHKITKRGQNVTFRCDPISEHNRLYWYRQTLGQGPEFLTYFQNEAQLEKSRLLSDRFSAERPKGSFSTLEIQRTEQGDSAMYLCASSLGAPTGGTLPLHFGNGTRLTVT.

V and J are TRBV2 and TRBJ1-3; D is undetermined. There are 16 residues in the CDR3. Germline assignment: CDR1 SNHLY and CDR2 FYNNEI. V was pared by 6 bases and J by 2 bases, with 17 bases between. The CDR3 nucleotides are TGTGCCAGCAGCCTAGGAGGCAGTTCAGCTGGAAACACCATATATTTT. Translating it yields CASSLGGSSAGNTIYF.

The chain couples TRBV10-3 to TRBJ2-3, with 12 nucleotides matching TRBD2. This CDR3 is 17 amino acids long. Germline CDR1 reads ENHRY; CDR2 reads SYGVKD. Trimming took 0 bases from V and 1 from J; bases not matched to a gene: 2. The CDR3, as DNA: TGTGCCATCAGTGAGTCTAGGACTAGCGGGGGCACAGATACGCAGTATTTT. Its protein is CAISESRTSGGTDTQYF.